Described below is a single T cell receptor beta chain sequence and its context. Its antigen has not been determined. The data were obtained in a study of CXCR3-negative and CXCR3-positive naive CD8 T cells (dated 2019 in TCRdb). For the wider study: In total, about 130 million TRB reads were obtained, which works out to roughly 1.5 +/- 0.3 million reads per library. Data from 11 donors, pooled across two independent experiments, went into the diversity and physicochemical repertoire analyses. The TRBV-TRBJ cluster analysis covered naive subsets from about five donors and memory cells from 3 donors. Here is what the overall study found, with its caveats: Compared with CXCR3-negative naive cells, CXCR3-positive naive cells had TRB CDR3s with higher hydrophobicity (lower Kidera factor 4), lower energy, and higher strength and volume indices. CXCR3 expression partially decreased after cryopreservation, so most assays used freshly isolated PBMCs. Because surface CD5, which is linked to self-reactivity in mice, was comparable between the naive subsets, TCR interaction strength was also inferred from the physicochemical properties of TRB CDR3s. Similar TRBV-TRBJ usage was shown by naive CXCR3-negative and CXCR3-positive cells from the same donor, whereas distinct patterns were shown by memory cells. Repertoire diversity was comparably high in both naive subsets but much lower in memory CD8+ T cells.

Each CD8+ T cell subset was flow-sorted in triplicate, with under 350,000 cells per subset placed directly into RLT lysis buffer. To exclude memory contaminants, naive CD8+ T cells were stringently defined as CD45RO-CCR7+CD27+CD95-. Peripheral blood mononuclear cells were isolated from buffy coats using standard density gradient centrifugation. A FACSAria III was used to flow-sort naive CXCR3-negative and CXCR3-positive CD8+ T cells. An RNeasy Mini Kit was used to extract total RNA from the sorted cells. Sequencer: NextSeq 550. The Human TCR Profiling Kit (MiLaboratory) was used to make UMI-labeled 5' RACE TRB cDNA libraries. The full amount of extracted RNA was used for cDNA synthesis, and the full amount of resulting cDNA was used for PCR amplification. The libraries were made side by side, with each library going through the same number of PCR cycles. Per the original workflow: With a requirement of at least two reads per UMI, MIGEC and MiXCR extracted about 50,000 +/- 10,000 unique UMI-labeled TRB cDNA molecules per library. On average, approximately 40,000 +/- 10,000 functional in-frame TRB CDR3 nucleotide clonotypes lacking stop codons were found per library. After downsampling to 5000 UMI-labeled TRB molecules per sample, diversity metrics such as normalized Shannon-Wiener and Chao1 were calculated in VDJtools. Clonotype-size-weighted physicochemical properties of the central five CDR3 residues (interaction energy, strength, volume and Kidera factor 4) were computed in VDJtools. After the reads were reprocessed by TCRdb, one entry was made per CDR3 protein sequence, with no DNA. TCRdb's processing, not the study's, gives the V and J calls here. The sample table includes tens of thousands of distinct CDR3 sequences. The top ten clones comprise 0.5% to 0.55% of the sample.

Spanning cysteine to phenylalanine, the CDR3 consists of 16 amino acids. No coding sequence is recorded. In the germline V gene (reference sequence), CDR1 corresponds to LNHNV and CDR2 to YYDKDF. Material for sequencing was naive CXCR3+ CD8+ T cells from blood. The cell subset or site label for this specimen denotes: CD45RO-CCR7+CD27+CD95- naive CD8+ T cells expressing CXCR3 (TNR3+). In this chain, TRBV15 is recombined with TRBJ2-1; TCRdb proposes TRBD2, but this gene call is untestable without DNA. The clonotype comes from a human donor in good health. Some clones in this sample may be carry-over from other donors' samples. The CDR3 region has the sequence CATSRDMEGPYNEQFF.